The TCR beta chain described here comes from a study of blood T cell repertoires in COVID-19. Assay used: immunoSEQ multiplex PCR; TCRdb lists only in-frame clones, some missing. The sample records about 55,000 clones, more than 80% being singletons. The CDR3 is made up of 14 amino acids. Germline V CDR1 and CDR2: ENHRY, SYGVKD. The ends lost 7 bases at V and 6 bases at J; junction bases unmatched: 11. Input material: peripheral blood. The TCR comes from a human donor with active COVID-19. The donor label of this sample is uncertain. The chain carries TRBV10-3 and TRBJ2-7; 8 positions match TRBD1. The CDR3 DNA reads as TGTGCCATCACCCCGCGGGCAGGGGGCGGCGAGCAGTACTTC. Its protein product is CAITPRAGGGEQYF.